Listed here is a single T cell receptor beta chain. The antigen remains undetermined. The CDR3 has 14 amino acids. Germline V gene sequence: CDR1 SNHLY, CDR2 FYNNEI. The germline V and J ends were trimmed by 6 bases and 0 bases, with 12 bases remaining between them. These data originate in a study of T cells in Graves' hyperthyroidism and ophthalmopathy. Study-wide findings and caveats: From stable hyperthyroidism, ophthalmopathy was separated by a 13 V-J model. Ophthalmopathy onset followed model prediction by a median about seven months.

RNA transcripts served as the template for amplifying TCR beta CDR3 regions. The primer set for the first-round RT-PCR of the TCR CDR3 was HTBI. Each CDR3 protein is one row after TCRdb ran MiXCR on the multiplex PCR reads. The data hold 100,000 to 130,000 distinct CDR3 sequences, with about a sixth observed a single time. Researchers defined stable Graves' hyperthyroidism as no ophthalmopathy progression within 18 months. The specimen sequenced was blood. The chain joins TRBV2 to TRBJ2-7, with no clear D. The clonotype was recovered from a woman between 50 and 59 years old with Graves' hyperthyroidism. For the CDR3, the DNA is TGTGCCAGCAGCGGACGGAAAAGCTCCTACGAGCAGTACTTC. Translation: CASSGRKSSYEQYF. Variable domain in full (rest from reference TRBV2 and TRBJ2-7): EPEVTQTPSHQVTQMGQEVILRCVPISNHLYFYWYRQILGQKVEFLVSFYNNEISEKSEIFDDQFSVERPDGSNFTLKIRSTKLEDSAMYFCASSGRKSSYEQYFGPGTRLTVT.